Listed below are T cell receptor beta chains from one sample, sequenced in a study of T-cell memory formation after mild COVID-19. TCRdb passed the 5' RACE reads through MiXCR, listing each CDR3 protein once. The sample lists 50,000 to 70,000 distinct CDR3 sequences; approximately 12% were seen once. Sequenced sample: PBMCs or a T cell subset sorted from them (not recorded which). These receptors originate from a man aged 18 to 29 who had mild COVID-19 (a few samples of this study predate the infection). Cell type and time point are not known. The CDR3 runs from the conserved cysteine through the conserved F or W. The order of the fields is clone size, V gene, J gene, D gene, CDR3 protein, CDR3 DNA. A D gene is named only where the DNA matches it firmly. Clone size is given for some rows only: seen once, a few or many times, or a class if the clone is expanded.

many	TRBV5-1	TRBJ2-5	.	CASSPGVETQYF	TGCGCCAGCAGCCCGGGGGTGGAGACCCAGTACTTC
.	TRBV28	TRBJ1-2	.	CASSSIIRAYGYTF	TGTGCCAGCAGTTCGATTATCCGGGCCTATGGCTACACCTTC
many	TRBV6-6	TRBJ2-2	.	CASSVNPGELFF	TGTGCCAGCAGTGTTAACCCGGGGGAGCTGTTTTTT
.	TRBV6-1	TRBJ2-3	TRBD1	CASSEAQGEKADTQYF	TGTGCCAGCAGTGAAGCTCAGGGGGAAAAAGCAGATACGCAGTATTTT
many	TRBV6-5	TRBJ2-4	TRBD2	CASSYGRGGSAKNIQYF	TGTGCCAGCAGTTACGGCCGGGGGGGATCGGCCAAAAACATTCAGTACTTC
.	TRBV7-6	TRBJ1-2	.	CASSLEGYYGYTF	TGTGCCAGCAGTTTGGAGGGATACTATGGCTACACCTTC
.	TRBV18	TRBJ1-5	.	CASSPFSNQPQHF	TGTGCCAGCTCACCATTCAGCAATCAGCCCCAGCATTTT
few	TRBV5-1	TRBJ2-7	TRBD2	CASSLRSSGTSRPYEQYF	TGCGCCAGCAGCTTGAGATCTTCAGGGACTAGCAGGCCCTACGAGCAGTACTTC
few	TRBV5-1	TRBJ2-7	.	CASSLGHSSYEQYF	TGCGCCAGCAGCTTGGGACACAGCTCCTACGAGCAGTACTTC
.	TRBV7-2	TRBJ2-7	TRBD1	CASSLAGQGFYEQYF	TGTGCCAGCAGCTTAGCGGGACAGGGGTTCTACGAGCAGTACTTC
many	TRBV5-6	TRBJ2-7	.	CASSLTGDSYEQYF	TGTGCCAGCAGCTTGACTGGCGATTCCTACGAGCAGTACTTC
many	TRBV20-1	TRBJ2-7	.	CSARDETDYEQYF	TGCAGTGCTAGAGATGAAACCGACTACGAGCAGTACTTC
few	TRBV7-2	TRBJ1-1	.	CASSLEMTGSTEAFF	TGTGCCAGCAGCTTAGAGATGACGGGGTCAACTGAAGCTTTCTTT
many	TRBV5-1	TRBJ1-1	.	CASSLNGGSETEAFF	TGCGCCAGCAGCTTGAATGGGGGCTCAGAAACTGAAGCTTTCTTT
few	TRBV6-6	TRBJ1-4	.	CASSTDRQKLFF	TGTGCCAGCAGTACGGACCGTCAAAAACTGTTTTTT
.	TRBV6-2/TRBV6-3	TRBJ2-3	.	CASRRLVATDTQYF	TGTGCCAGCAGACGACTAGTCGCTACAGATACGCAGTATTTT
many	TRBV7-9	TRBJ1-1	.	CASSLNRVEAFF	TGTGCCAGCAGCTTAAACAGGGTAGAAGCTTTCTTT
.	TRBV7-2	TRBJ2-4	TRBD1	CASSVIGQVAKNIQYF	TGTGCCAGCAGCGTAATTGGACAGGTAGCCAAAAACATTCAGTACTTC
few	TRBV20-1	TRBJ1-2	.	CSARVFTANYGYTF	TGCAGTGCTAGGGTTTTCACAGCTAACTATGGCTACACCTTC
many	TRBV27	TRBJ1-6	TRBD1	CASSATGTGIAYNSPLHF	TGTGCCAGCAGTGCAACCGGGACAGGGATCGCCTATAATTCACCCCTCCACTTT
many	TRBV5-1	TRBJ2-3	TRBD2	CASSFRGGTDTQYF	TGCGCCAGCAGCTTTCGGGGAGGGACAGATACGCAGTATTTT
.	TRBV12-3/TRBV12-4	TRBJ1-2	.	CASSRTDRGYTF	TGTGCCAGCAGCCGGACGGACCGTGGCTACACCTTC
.	TRBV11-2	TRBJ2-5	.	CASSFSQETQYF	TGTGCCAGCAGCTTCTCCCAAGAGACCCAGTACTTC
many	TRBV12-5	TRBJ2-5	TRBD1	CASGLGDSTQETQYF	TGTGCTAGTGGTTTGGGGGACAGTACCCAAGAGACCCAGTACTTC
.	TRBV12-3/TRBV12-4	TRBJ1-3	.	CASSIDGGSGNTIYF	TGTGCCAGCAGTATTGACGGAGGCTCTGGAAACACCATATATTTT
many	TRBV11-2	TRBJ2-5	TRBD2	CASSPSSGGQETQYF	TGTGCCAGCAGCCCCTCTAGCGGGGGCCAAGAGACCCAGTACTTC
few	TRBV6-6	TRBJ1-2	.	CASSPAPGYGYTF	TGTGCCAGCAGCCCGGCCCCCGGCTATGGCTACACCTTC
many	TRBV12-3/TRBV12-4	TRBJ2-3	.	CASSAQGPDTQYF	TGTGCCAGCAGCGCTCAGGGGCCAGATACGCAGTATTTT
.	TRBV28	TRBJ2-1	.	CASGISGYNEQFF	TGTGCCAGCGGAATTTCAGGATACAATGAGCAGTTCTTC
few	TRBV5-6	TRBJ2-7	.	CASSLERGAYEQYF	TGTGCCAGCAGCTTGGAAAGGGGGGCCTACGAGCAGTACTTC
few	TRBV7-9	TRBJ2-7	.	CASSLDYRKQYF	TGTGCCAGCAGCCTAGACTACAGGAAGCAGTACTTC
few	TRBV6-5	TRBJ1-1	.	CASSRDPRTEAFF	TGTGCCAGCAGCAGGGACCCCCGGACTGAAGCTTTCTTT
.	TRBV7-2	TRBJ2-3	.	CASSLWGSDTQYF	TGTGCCAGCAGTCTTTGGGGCTCAGATACGCAGTATTTT
few	TRBV12-3/TRBV12-4	TRBJ2-3	.	CASTETDTQYF	TGTGCCAGCACAGAAACCGATACGCAGTATTTT
.	TRBV5-6	TRBJ2-1	.	CASSPGTPDNEQFF	TGTGCCAGCAGCCCCGGGACACCGGACAATGAGCAGTTCTTC
.	TRBV4-3	TRBJ1-4	.	CASSQVGGGLIEKLFF	TGCGCCAGCAGCCAAGTTGGGGGAGGACTGATTGAAAAACTGTTTTTT
.	TRBV20-1	TRBJ2-4	.	CSARDFHGLSYDIQYF	TGCAGTGCTAGAGATTTCCACGGGTTGAGTTATGACATTCAGTACTTC
.	TRBV6-1	TRBJ2-2	.	CASIPPFEVGELFF	TGTGCCAGCATCCCCCCCTTCGAGGTCGGGGAGCTGTTTTTT
many	TRBV15	TRBJ1-5	.	CATSRVGGGRLASNQPQHF	TGTGCCACCAGCAGAGTAGGTGGGGGGCGCTTGGCGAGCAATCAGCCCCAGCATTTT
.	TRBV6-6	TRBJ2-4	.	CASRPQGVKNIQYF	TGTGCCAGCAGACCCCAGGGAGTCAAAAACATTCAGTACTTC
.	TRBV6-1	TRBJ2-2	.	CASSGWRNTGELFF	TGTGCCAGCAGTGGGTGGAGGAACACCGGGGAGCTGTTTTTT
few	TRBV7-3	TRBJ1-1	.	CASSPLGIDTEAFF	TGTGCCAGCAGCCCCCTCGGCATAGACACTGAAGCTTTCTTT
many	TRBV5-1	TRBJ1-1	.	CASSLAPANTEAFF	TGCGCCAGCAGCTTGGCCCCAGCAAACACTGAAGCTTTCTTT
few	TRBV4-3	TRBJ2-2	TRBD1	CASSHGTGENTGELFF	TGCGCCAGCAGCCACGGGACAGGGGAGAACACCGGGGAGCTGTTTTTT
.	TRBV28	TRBJ1-2	TRBD1	CASSFSGGPGYTF	TGTGCCAGCAGTTTCTCAGGGGGACCTGGCTACACCTTC
.	TRBV7-9	TRBJ1-6	.	CASSLLSNSPLHF	TGTGCCAGCAGCTTGCTCTCCAATTCACCCCTCCACTTT
many	TRBV20-1	TRBJ1-1	.	CSARDPDRITEAFF	TGCAGTGCTAGAGATCCGGACAGAATCACTGAAGCTTTCTTT
.	TRBV11-2	TRBJ1-6	.	CASSPQALRVTEALHF	TGTGCCAGCAGCCCTCAGGCCTTAAGGGTAACGGAGGCCCTCCACTTT
.	TRBV7-8	TRBJ2-4	.	CASSLWRDGNIQYF	TGTGCCAGCAGCTTATGGCGGGACGGAAACATTCAGTACTTC
.	TRBV7-3	TRBJ2-3	.	CASSFRGELTDTQYF	TGTGCCAGCAGCTTTCGGGGCGAACTCACAGATACGCAGTATTTT
many	TRBV11-2	TRBJ2-3	TRBD2	CASRQKRGATDTQYF	TGTGCCAGCAGGCAAAAGCGGGGGGCCACAGATACGCAGTATTTT
few	TRBV5-1	TRBJ2-5	.	CASSGGAASETQYF	TGCGCCAGCAGCGGGGGGGCCGCCTCGGAGACCCAGTACTTC
.	TRBV9	TRBJ1-2	.	CASSAGGDYGYTF	TGTGCCAGCAGCGCCGGGGGTGACTATGGCTACACCTTC
many	TRBV20-1	TRBJ2-2	.	CSARAGFTGELFF	TGCAGTGCTAGGGCCGGATTCACCGGGGAGCTGTTTTTT
.	TRBV7-9	TRBJ2-3	TRBD2	CASSSRGGLSTDTQYF	TGTGCCAGCAGCTCCCGGGGGGGGCTGAGCACAGATACGCAGTATTTT